The present TCR beta chain was sequenced within a study of CD8 T cells in cerebrospinal fluid in Alzheimer's disease. This clonotype counts as medium-sized by frequency. The CDR3 is made up of 13 amino acids. Germline V gene lookup returns CDR1 MNHEY and CDR2 SMNVEV (reference sequence). TCRdb reanalyzed the 10x single-cell sequencing reads, giving one entry per CDR3 protein sequence and no DNA. The data show over 850 distinct CDR3 sequences, and the top ten clones hold 9% to 10%. This chain uses TRBV27 with TRBJ2-7; with no DNA, the TCRdb D assignment of TRBD1 cannot be verified. The clonotype comes from a human donor in good health. Source material: cerebrospinal fluid. CDR3: CASSFAGGNEQYF.